This T cell receptor (beta chain) was sequenced in a study of glioma-infiltrating T cells. Study results and limitations: Above-expected tissue-blood divergence occurred in all gliomas, most in low-grade ones.

The CDR3 loop spans 16 amino acids. Germline-derived CDR1 and CDR2 are MNHEY and SMNVEV (reference sequence). Trimming took 1 base from V and 1 from J, leaving 13 bases between them. Using RNA template, CDR3s of TCR alpha and beta were amplified with iRepertoire arm-PCR. One entry per CDR3 protein, called by TCRdb with MiXCR from the multiplex PCR reads. The sample includes approximately 17,000 distinct CDR3 sequences, roughly 64% seen only once; the top ten take about 40%. Concerning this clonotype itself: The antigen is unknown.

This rearrangement joins TRBV27 to TRBJ1-2; D uncertain. The TCR originated in a human donor with low-grade glioma or glioblastoma, undergoing nonglioma brain surgery, or in good health (not recorded which). Source material: glioma tissue, nonneoplastic brain tissue, or PBMCs (not recorded which). As DNA, the CDR3 is TGTGCCAGCAGTTTATATCGCAGCGGAGTTAACTATGGCTACACCTTC. Translated: CASSLYRSGVNYGYTF.